What follows is one T cell receptor (beta chain) and its context. There is no known antigen for this receptor. Base qualities are not provided; no much larger clone lies one nucleotide away. Whole blood was collected in K2EDTA tubes by collaborating institutions according to the institutions' own protocols. For TCRbeta analysis, collaborators shipped samples as frozen whole blood, isolated PBMCs, or DNA extracted from either of those sample types. The trim is 3 bases for V and 7 bases for J, with a gap of 9 bases between the germline ends. Inclusive of the bounding cysteine and phenylalanine, the CDR3 is 12 residues long. The sequence is cut down to CDR3 DNA, 36 bases in frame from base 1. Sequences KGHSH (CDR1) and LQKENI (CDR2) are obtained from the germline V gene. The source of the sample is a study of blood T cell repertoires in COVID-19 (dated by TCRdb to between 2020 and 2021). Background for the entire study: Samples covering the acute and convalescent phases of COVID-19 were provided by collaborators in the United States, Italy and Spain. Sample metadata almost always included a de-identified subject ID, COVID-19 status, age in years and sex. Subjects who had been exposed to COVID-19, were actively infected with it, or had recovered from it provided the deeply sampled blood TCRbeta repertoires that made up the dataset. The prospective study material was composed of cDNA or gDNA derived from T cells, B-cell-depleted T cells, or PBMCs. HLA class I and class II types, where available, came from metadata supplied by the sample provider rather than from assay-based typing. The samples were drawn from two sources: the first 160 participants of the ongoing ImmuneRACE study, and over 1,000 subjects contributed by 6 global collaborators. The repertoires were released in a freely available public database intended as a resource for research on the immune response to SARS-CoV-2.

TCRbeta CDR3 regions were amplified from genomic DNA by means of the immunoSEQ Assay, a bias-controlled multiplex PCR. The authors' pipeline ran thus. Nucleated cell counts per sample were estimated from amplification of reference gene primers within the assay. Sequence reads were collapsed and filtered to measure the absolute abundance of every unique TCRbeta CDR3 rearrangement. For each sample, productive Simpson clonality was calculated as the square root of Simpson's diversity index across productive rearrangements. This is the immuneACCESS table as TCRdb keeps it, with only in-frame sequences that have V and J called. A part of the clones is gone; compared with another copy, unresolved V genes explain less than half, and the rest is unexplained. That table is the source of V, J and clone size, and D and trimming were worked out from the DNA. In all, the sample holds 70,000 to 95,000 clones, and 80% of those were seen once. The top ten constitute around 13% of the sample.

The research as a whole found: The amount of clinical and demographic metadata varied by source and participant and was provided uncurated.

Sequencing used peripheral blood. This TCR came from a woman in her forties with active or convalescent COVID-19. Recombination connected TRBV18 to TRBJ2-5; TRBD2 is a possible D gene, resting on 5 matching bases. The CDR3 corresponds to CASSPDLATQYF. In nucleotides, the sequence is TGTGCCAGCTCACCGGATCTAGCGACCCAGTACTTC.